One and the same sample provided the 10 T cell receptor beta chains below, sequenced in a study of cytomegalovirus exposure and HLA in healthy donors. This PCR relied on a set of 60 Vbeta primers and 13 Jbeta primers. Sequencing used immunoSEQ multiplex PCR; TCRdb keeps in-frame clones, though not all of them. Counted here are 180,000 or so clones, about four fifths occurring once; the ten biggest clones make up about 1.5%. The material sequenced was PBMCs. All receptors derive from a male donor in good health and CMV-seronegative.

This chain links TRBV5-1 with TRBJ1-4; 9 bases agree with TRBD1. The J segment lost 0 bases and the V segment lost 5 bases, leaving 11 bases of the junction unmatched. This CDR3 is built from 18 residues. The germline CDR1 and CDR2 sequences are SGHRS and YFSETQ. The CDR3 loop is CASSPGTGLLATNEKLFF. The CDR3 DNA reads TGCGCCAGCAGTCCCGGGACAGGGCTTTTAGCAACTAATGAAAAACTGTTTTTT.

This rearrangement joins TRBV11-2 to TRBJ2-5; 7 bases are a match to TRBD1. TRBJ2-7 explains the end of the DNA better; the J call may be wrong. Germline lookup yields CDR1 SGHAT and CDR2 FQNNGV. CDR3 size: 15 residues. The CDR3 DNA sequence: TGTGCCAGCAGCTTAGACCCGGGACAGACCTACGAGCAGTACTTC. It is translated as CASSLDPGQTYEQYF.

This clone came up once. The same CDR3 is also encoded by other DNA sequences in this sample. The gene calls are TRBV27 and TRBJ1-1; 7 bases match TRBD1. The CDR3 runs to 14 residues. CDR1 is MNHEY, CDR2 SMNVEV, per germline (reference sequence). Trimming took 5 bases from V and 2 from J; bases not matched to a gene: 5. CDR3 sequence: CASSPGQVNTEAFF. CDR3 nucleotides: TGTGCCAGCAGTCCAGGACAGGTTAACACTGAAGCTTTCTTT.

The CDR3 reads CSVDFYQETQYF. In nucleotides, the CDR3 is TGCAGCGTTGATTTTTATCAAGAGACCCAGTACTTC. The V gene is TRBV29-1, the J gene TRBJ2-5; D unclear. V gave up 3 bases and J gave up 2 bases, with 7 bases separating them. Germline CDR1 SQVTM, CDR2 ANQGSEA. This CDR3 region has 12 residues.

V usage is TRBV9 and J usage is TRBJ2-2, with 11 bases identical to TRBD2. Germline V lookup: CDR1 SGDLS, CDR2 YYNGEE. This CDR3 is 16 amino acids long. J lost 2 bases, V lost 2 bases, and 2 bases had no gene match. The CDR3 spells CASSVGLAGNTGELFF. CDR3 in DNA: TGTGCCAGCAGCGTTGGACTAGCGGGTAACACCGGGGAGCTGTTTTTT. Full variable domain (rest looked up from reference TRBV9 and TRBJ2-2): DSGVTQTPKHLITATGQRVTLRCSPRSGDLSVYWYQQSLDQGLQFLIQYYNGEERAKGNILERFSAQQFPDLHSELNLSSLELGDSALYFCASSVGLAGNTGELFFGEGSRLTVL.

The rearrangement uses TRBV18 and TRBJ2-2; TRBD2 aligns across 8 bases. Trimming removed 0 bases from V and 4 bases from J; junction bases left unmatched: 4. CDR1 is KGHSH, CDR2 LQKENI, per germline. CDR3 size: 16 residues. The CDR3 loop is CASSPPSGAGTGELFF. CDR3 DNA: TGTGCCAGCTCACCACCTAGCGGGGCCGGCACCGGGGAGCTGTTTTTT.

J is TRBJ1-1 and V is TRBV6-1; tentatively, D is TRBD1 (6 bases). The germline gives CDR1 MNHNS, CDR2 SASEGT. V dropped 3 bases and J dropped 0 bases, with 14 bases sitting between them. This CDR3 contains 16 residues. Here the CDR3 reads CASSDGDRRMNTEAFF. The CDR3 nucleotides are TGTGCCAGCAGTGACGGCGACAGGAGGATGAACACTGAAGCTTTCTTT.

CDR3 sequence: CASSWTGNQPQHF. In DNA form, the CDR3 reads TGTGCCAGCAGTTGGACGGGAAATCAGCCCCAGCATTTT. The chain joins TRBV6-5 to TRBJ1-5; D is undetermined. Germline values: CDR1 MNHEY, CDR2 SVGAGI. This CDR3 region has 13 residues. The V end was cut by 4 bases, the J end by 4 bases, with 8 bases between.

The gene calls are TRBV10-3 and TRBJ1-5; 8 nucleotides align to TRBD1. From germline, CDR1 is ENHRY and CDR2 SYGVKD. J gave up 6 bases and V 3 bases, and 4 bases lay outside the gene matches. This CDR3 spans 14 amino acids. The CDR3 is CAISEKQGGQPQHF. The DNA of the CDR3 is TGTGCCATCAGTGAAAAACAGGGGGGTCAGCCCCAGCATTTT.

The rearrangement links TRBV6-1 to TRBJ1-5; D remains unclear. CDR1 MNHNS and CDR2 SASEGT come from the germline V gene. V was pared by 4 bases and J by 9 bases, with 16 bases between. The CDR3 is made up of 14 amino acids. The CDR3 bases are TGTGCCAGCAGTGGAGGAGGGAACGGAGTGCCCCAGCATTTT. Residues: CASSGGGNGVPQHF.